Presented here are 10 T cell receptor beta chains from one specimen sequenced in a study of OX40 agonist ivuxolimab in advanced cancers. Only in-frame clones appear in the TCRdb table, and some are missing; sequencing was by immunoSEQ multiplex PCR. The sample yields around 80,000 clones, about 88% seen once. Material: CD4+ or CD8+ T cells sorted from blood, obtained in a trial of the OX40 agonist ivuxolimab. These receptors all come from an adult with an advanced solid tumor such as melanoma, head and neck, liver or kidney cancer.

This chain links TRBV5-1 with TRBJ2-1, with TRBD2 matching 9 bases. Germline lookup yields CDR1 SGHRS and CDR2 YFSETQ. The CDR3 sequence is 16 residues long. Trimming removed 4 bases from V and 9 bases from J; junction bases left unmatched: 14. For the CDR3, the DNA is TGCGCCAGCAGCCCTCGGGGTCTAGCGGGATCTGGTGAGCAGTTCTTC. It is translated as CASSPRGLAGSGEQFF.

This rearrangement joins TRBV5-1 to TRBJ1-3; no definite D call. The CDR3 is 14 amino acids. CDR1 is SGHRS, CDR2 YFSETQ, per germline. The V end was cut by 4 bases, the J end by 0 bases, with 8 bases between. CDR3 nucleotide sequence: TGCGCCAGCAGCATAGGGAGCTCTGGAAACACCATATATTTT. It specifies CASSIGSSGNTIYF.

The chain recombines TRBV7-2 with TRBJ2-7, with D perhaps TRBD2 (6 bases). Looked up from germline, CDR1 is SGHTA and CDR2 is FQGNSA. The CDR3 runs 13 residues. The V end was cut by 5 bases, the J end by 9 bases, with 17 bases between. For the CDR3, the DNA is TGTGCCAGCAGCCGAGCGGTACAGGAGGGGCAGTACTTC. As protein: CASSRAVQEGQYF.

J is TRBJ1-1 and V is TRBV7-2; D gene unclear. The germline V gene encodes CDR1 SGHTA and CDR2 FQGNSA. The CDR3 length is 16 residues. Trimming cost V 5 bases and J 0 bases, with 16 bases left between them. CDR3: CASSKTATRMNTEAFF. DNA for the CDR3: TGTGCCAGCAGCAAGACCGCCACGAGAATGAACACTGAAGCTTTCTTT.

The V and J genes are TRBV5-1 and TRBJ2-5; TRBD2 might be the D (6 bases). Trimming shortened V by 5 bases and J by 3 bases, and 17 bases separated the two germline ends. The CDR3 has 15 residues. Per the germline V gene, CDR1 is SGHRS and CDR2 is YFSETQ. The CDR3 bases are TGCGCCAGCAGGTTACCCGGGACTGGGAAAGAGACCCAGTACTTC. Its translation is CASRLPGTGKETQYF.

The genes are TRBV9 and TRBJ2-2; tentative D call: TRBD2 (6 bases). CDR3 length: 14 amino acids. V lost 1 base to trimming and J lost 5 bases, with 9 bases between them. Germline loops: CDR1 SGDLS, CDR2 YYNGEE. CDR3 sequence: CASSVIAGTGELFF. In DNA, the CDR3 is TGTGCCAGCAGCGTAATCGCGGGGACCGGGGAGCTGTTTTTT.

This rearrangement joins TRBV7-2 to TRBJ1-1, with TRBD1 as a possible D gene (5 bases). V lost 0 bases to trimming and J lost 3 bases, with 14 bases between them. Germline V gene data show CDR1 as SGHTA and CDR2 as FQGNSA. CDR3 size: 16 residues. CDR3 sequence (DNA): TGTGCCAGCAGCTTAGCGATGGCCCGGGGGGACACTGAAGCTTTCTTT. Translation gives CASSLAMARGDTEAFF.

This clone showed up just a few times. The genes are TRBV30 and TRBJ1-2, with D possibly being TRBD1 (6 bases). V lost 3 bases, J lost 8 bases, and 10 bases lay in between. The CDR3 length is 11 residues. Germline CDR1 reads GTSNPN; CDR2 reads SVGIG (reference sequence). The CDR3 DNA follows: TGTGCCTGGAGCGAGGGGGTCGGCTACACCTTC. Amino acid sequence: CAWSEGVGYTF.

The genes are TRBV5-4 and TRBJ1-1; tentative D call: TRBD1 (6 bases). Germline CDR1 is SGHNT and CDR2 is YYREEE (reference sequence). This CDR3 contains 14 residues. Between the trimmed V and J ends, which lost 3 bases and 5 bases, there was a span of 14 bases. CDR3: CASSSTTGQTEAFF. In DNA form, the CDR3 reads TGTGCCAGCAGCTCCACTACAGGGCAAACTGAAGCTTTCTTT.

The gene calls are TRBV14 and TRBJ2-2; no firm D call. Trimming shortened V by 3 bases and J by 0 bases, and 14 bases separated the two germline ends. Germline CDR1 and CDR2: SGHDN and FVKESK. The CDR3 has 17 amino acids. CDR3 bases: TGTGCCAGCAGCCATATTATGGGCCCCTCGAACACCGGGGAGCTGTTTTTT. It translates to CASSHIMGPSNTGELFF.